A selection of T cell receptor beta chains follows, all from one sample in a study of blood T cell repertoires in COVID-19. Method: immunoSEQ multiplex PCR; TCRdb's copy keeps in-frame clones and lacks some. This table has a few hundred thousand clones, approximately 90% appearing once. Sequenced input: PBMCs or T cells enriched from blood (not recorded which). The source is a woman aged 25-40 years who had recovered from COVID-19. Each CDR3 is given with its conserved first and last residue. Fields, in order: V gene, clone size, D gene, J gene, CDR3 DNA, CDR3 protein. The D gene is left open where the match is weak. Only part of the rows carry a size: once, few, many, or a class if the clone is expanded.

V gene: TRBV3-1/TRBV3-2
clone size: once
D gene: TRBD1
J gene: TRBJ1-2
CDR3 DNA: TGTGCCAGCAGTCAGACAGGGCGGGACTATGGCTACACCTTC
CDR3 protein: CASSQTGRDYGYTF

V gene: TRBV19
clone size: -
D gene: -
J gene: TRBJ1-5
CDR3 DNA: TGTGCCAGTAGTATCGAGGCACTGGGTCAGCCCCAGCATTTT
CDR3 protein: CASSIEALGQPQHF

V gene: TRBV7-8
clone size: -
D gene: -
J gene: TRBJ2-5
CDR3 DNA: TGTGCCAGCCTTGGGGGCAACCAAGAGACCCAGTACTTC
CDR3 protein: CASLGGNQETQYF

V gene: TRBV19
clone size: -
D gene: TRBD1
J gene: TRBJ1-1
CDR3 DNA: TGTGCCAGTAGTCCTATTGGACAGGTGAACACTGAAGCTTTCTTT
CDR3 protein: CASSPIGQVNTEAFF

V gene: TRBV9
clone size: few
D gene: -
J gene: TRBJ1-4
CDR3 DNA: TGTGCCAGCAGCGTAAGAGGGGGAAATGAAAAACTGTTTTTT
CDR3 protein: CASSVRGGNEKLFF

V gene: TRBV18
clone size: -
D gene: TRBD2
J gene: TRBJ2-1
CDR3 DNA: TGTGCCAGCTCACCACCGAGCGGGAACTACAATGAGCAGTTCTTC
CDR3 protein: CASSPPSGNYNEQFF

V gene: TRBV7-3
clone size: -
D gene: -
J gene: TRBJ2-2
CDR3 DNA: TGTGCCAGCAGCTTAAACGGGGGTAACACCGGGGAGCTGTTTTTT
CDR3 protein: CASSLNGGNTGELFF

V gene: TRBV7-2
clone size: -
D gene: -
J gene: TRBJ2-7
CDR3 DNA: TGTGCCAGCAGCCCTGGAGCCCATCTCTACGAGCAGTACTTC
CDR3 protein: CASSPGAHLYEQYF

V gene: TRBV11-1
clone size: -
D gene: -
J gene: TRBJ1-1
CDR3 DNA: TGTGCCAGCAGCTTACGGGGAGGGAACACTGAAGCTTTCTTT
CDR3 protein: CASSLRGGNTEAFF

V gene: TRBV10-3
clone size: -
D gene: TRBD1
J gene: TRBJ1-1
CDR3 DNA: TGTGCCACCATGGGACAGGTGGAAGCTTTCTTT
CDR3 protein: CATMGQVEAFF

V gene: TRBV28
clone size: -
D gene: TRBD1
J gene: TRBJ1-4
CDR3 DNA: TGTGCCAGCAGGGGGGGACAGGAGGAAAAACTGTTTTTT
CDR3 protein: CASRGGQEEKLFF

V gene: TRBV15
clone size: -
D gene: -
J gene: TRBJ2-3
CDR3 DNA: TGTGCCACCAGCAGAGATCCAGGGAATACGCAGTATTTT
CDR3 protein: CATSRDPGNTQYF

V gene: TRBV7-9
clone size: -
D gene: TRBD1
J gene: TRBJ2-1
CDR3 DNA: TGTGCCAGCAGCTTTAGGGGGACAGCCTACAATGAGCAGTTCTTC
CDR3 protein: CASSFRGTAYNEQFF

V gene: TRBV7-9
clone size: -
D gene: -
J gene: TRBJ2-2
CDR3 DNA: TGTGCCATTCCGGACAGAACTTCGATCACCGGGGAGCTGTTTTTT
CDR3 protein: CAIPDRTSITGELFF

V gene: TRBV9
clone size: -
D gene: TRBD2
J gene: TRBJ2-7
CDR3 DNA: TGTGCCAGCAGCGCCCGTTCGGGCGGGAGTAGGTTTAACGAGCAGTACTTC
CDR3 protein: CASSARSGGSRFNEQYF

V gene: TRBV7-9
clone size: -
D gene: -
J gene: TRBJ2-5
CDR3 DNA: TGTGCCAGCAGCCCCTTGGCAGGGGACCAAGAGACCCAGTACTTC
CDR3 protein: CASSPLAGDQETQYF

V gene: TRBV7-9
clone size: -
D gene: -
J gene: TRBJ1-2
CDR3 DNA: TGTGCCAGCAGCTTAGCACAGGGCCCGGTTTATGGCTACACCTTC
CDR3 protein: CASSLAQGPVYGYTF

V gene: TRBV11-3
clone size: -
D gene: TRBD1
J gene: TRBJ2-5
CDR3 DNA: TGTGCCAGCAGCCCTAGGACGGGACAGCCTCAAGAGACCCAGTACTTC
CDR3 protein: CASSPRTGQPQETQYF

V gene: TRBV20-1
clone size: -
D gene: -
J gene: TRBJ1-6
CDR3 DNA: TGCAGTGCTAGTGGGCCAGGAGCCGCCAGGGATTCACCCCTCCACTTT
CDR3 protein: CSASGPGAARDSPLHF

V gene: TRBV19
clone size: once
D gene: TRBD2
J gene: TRBJ2-7
CDR3 DNA: TGTGCCAGTAGTCTCTCCGGGAGGCTAGCGGAGTACTTC
CDR3 protein: CASSLSGRLAEYF

V gene: TRBV3-1/TRBV3-2
clone size: -
D gene: TRBD2
J gene: TRBJ2-5
CDR3 DNA: TGTGCCAGCAGCGGCGGGAGGACTAGAGGAGAGACCCAGTACTTC
CDR3 protein: CASSGGRTRGETQYF

V gene: TRBV5-1
clone size: -
D gene: TRBD1
J gene: TRBJ1-2
CDR3 DNA: TGCGCCAGCAGCTCGACAGGGACCTATGGCTACACCTTC
CDR3 protein: CASSSTGTYGYTF

V gene: TRBV10-2
clone size: -
D gene: TRBD1
J gene: TRBJ1-2
CDR3 DNA: TGCGCCAGCAGGGAGGACAGGGGTACGAGGGCCGGCTACACCTTC
CDR3 protein: CASREDRGTRAGYTF

V gene: TRBV7-3
clone size: -
D gene: -
J gene: TRBJ2-6
CDR3 DNA: TGTGCCAGCAGCCCAGGGTTTTTCGTTCCGGGCTTTGGGGCCAACGTCCTGACTTTC
CDR3 protein: CASSPGFFVPGFGANVLTF

V gene: TRBV28
clone size: -
D gene: TRBD2
J gene: TRBJ2-5
CDR3 DNA: TGTGCCAGCAGTCTGGTTCGTGGGGGGGCCCAGTACTTC
CDR3 protein: CASSLVRGGAQYF

V gene: TRBV5-6
clone size: -
D gene: -
J gene: TRBJ2-5
CDR3 DNA: TGTGCCAGCAGCTCGACAGTACAAGAGACCCAGTACTTC
CDR3 protein: CASSSTVQETQYF

V gene: TRBV10-1
clone size: -
D gene: -
J gene: TRBJ1-4
CDR3 DNA: TGCGCCAGCAGTGACCAGAATGAAAAACTGTTTTTT
CDR3 protein: CASSDQNEKLFF

V gene: TRBV20-1
clone size: -
D gene: TRBD2
J gene: TRBJ2-1
CDR3 DNA: TGCAGTGCTAGTAGCGGGAGGGCTTACAATGAGCAGTTCTTC
CDR3 protein: CSASSGRAYNEQFF

V gene: TRBV19
clone size: -
D gene: TRBD1
J gene: TRBJ1-4
CDR3 DNA: TGTGCCAGTAACTCGGACAGGGCTAATGAAAAACTGTTTTTT
CDR3 protein: CASNSDRANEKLFF

V gene: TRBV28
clone size: -
D gene: -
J gene: TRBJ1-4
CDR3 DNA: TGTGCCAGCAGTTTCCCGGGACTGCCCAATGAAAAACTGTTTTTT
CDR3 protein: CASSFPGLPNEKLFF

V gene: TRBV4-2
clone size: -
D gene: TRBD1
J gene: TRBJ2-2
CDR3 DNA: TGTGCCAGCAGCCAAGAAGGGCCAGGGGGCTTTGGCGGGGAGCTGTTTTTT
CDR3 protein: CASSQEGPGGFGGELFF

V gene: TRBV3-1/TRBV3-2
clone size: few
D gene: -
J gene: TRBJ2-5
CDR3 DNA: TGTGCCAGCAGCCGCGAGGAGCGGGAGACCCAGTACTTC
CDR3 protein: CASSREERETQYF

V gene: TRBV9
clone size: -
D gene: -
J gene: TRBJ2-5
CDR3 DNA: TGTGCCAGCAGCGTGGAGATCGGGACCCAGTACTTC
CDR3 protein: CASSVEIGTQYF

V gene: TRBV6-4
clone size: -
D gene: -
J gene: TRBJ2-6
CDR3 DNA: TGTGCCAGCAGTGAAAGCGTCTTGCTATCTGGGGCCAACGTCCTGACTTTC
CDR3 protein: CASSESVLLSGANVLTF

V gene: TRBV19
clone size: once
D gene: TRBD1
J gene: TRBJ1-1
CDR3 DNA: TGTGCCAGTAGATGGGACAGCGTGAACACTGAAGCTTTCTTT
CDR3 protein: CASRWDSVNTEAFF